The 28 T cell receptor beta chains listed next were all sequenced from one sample in a study of T cell repertoires in cytomegalovirus infection. TCRdb redid the calling of the reads with MiXCR, one entry per CDR3 protein. Of around 210,000 distinct CDR3 sequences in the sample, roughly 6.5% were seen once. Sequencing was done on a sample of PBMCs. These TCRs come from a human donor in good health (CMV status not recorded). Some clones in this sample may be carry-over from other donors' samples.

This clonotype came up a few times. This chain uses TRBV11-3 with TRBJ2-1, with 9 bases matching TRBD2. The junction had 10 bases not matched to a gene; V was cut back by 1 base and J by 9 bases. The CDR3 runs 16 residues. Germline CDR1 and CDR2: SGHNT and YENEEA. The CDR3: CASSLVRGGAGGEQFF. CDR3 nucleotides: TGTGCCAGCAGCTTAGTGCGCGGGGGGGCGGGGGGTGAGCAGTTCTTC.

The chain has TRBV30 and TRBJ1-5; 7 bases map to TRBD1. The CDR3 runs to 16 residues. Per germline, CDR1 GTSNPN and CDR2 SVGIG (reference sequence). Trimming at V came to 3 bases and at J to 2 bases, leaving 10 bases not matched to a gene. DNA for the CDR3: TGTGCCTGGAGCGACACCCCCGGGACAGGCAATCAGCCCCAGCATTTT. Amino acid sequence: CAWSDTPGTGNQPQHF.

Many counts were recorded for this clonotype. V is TRBV29-1 and J is TRBJ2-5; D unresolved. Per the germline V gene, CDR1 is SQVTM and CDR2 is ANQGSEA. The CDR3 consists of 14 residues. V dropped 1 base and J dropped 5 bases, with 14 bases sitting between them. CDR3 coding DNA: TGCAGCGTTGAAGCTGGAATCGGGCGGGAGACCCAGTACTTC. Amino acids: CSVEAGIGRETQYF.

This clonotype was seen ten or more times. V is TRBV28 and J is TRBJ2-7, with 8 nucleotides matching TRBD1. The germline CDR1 and CDR2 sequences are MDHEN and SYDVKM. V trimming: 7 bases; J trimming: 2 bases; junction bases outside the gene matches: 10. The CDR3 is 15 amino acids. CDR3 loop: CASTHSQGAAYEQYF. The CDR3 DNA reads as TGTGCCAGCACTCACTCCCAGGGGGCGGCCTACGAGCAGTACTTC. The complete variable domain, with remaining parts taken from reference TRBV28 and TRBJ2-7, reads DVKVTQSSRYLVKRTGEKVFLECVQDMDHENMFWYRQDPGLGLRLIYFSYDVKMKEKGDIPEGYSVSREKKERFSLILESASTNQTSMYLCASTHSQGAAYEQYFGPGTRLTVT.

This clonotype was recorded at least ten times. CDR3 residues: CASSLWGVRWQETQYF. The CDR3 region has the DNA TGTGCCAGCAGTTTATGGGGGGTTCGGTGGCAAGAGACCCAGTACTTC. The rearrangement uses TRBV28 and TRBJ2-5; D possibly matches TRBD1 or TRBD2 (5 bases each). Germline CDR1 is MDHEN and CDR2 is SYDVKM. V lost 0 bases and J 2 bases, leaving 13 bases between the germline ends. CDR3 size: 16 residues.

The gene calls are TRBV29-1 and TRBJ1-2, with D unresolved. The CDR3 runs 12 residues. Germline loops: CDR1 SQVTM, CDR2 ANQGSEA. V was shortened by 3 bases and J by 8 bases, with 13 bases between the two germline ends. CDR3 amino acids: CSVEVWASGYTF. DNA of the CDR3: TGCAGCGTTGAGGTTTGGGCCTCAGGCTACACCTTC.

This clonotype occurred many times. The rearrangement joins TRBV20-1 to TRBJ1-5; possibly TRBD1 for D (6 bases). With 5 bases removed from V and 3 bases from J, the gap between germline ends came to 17 bases. The germline CDR1 and CDR2 sequences are DFQATT and SNEGSKA (reference sequence). The CDR3 is 15 residues long. DNA for the CDR3: TGCAGTGCTCTTCTGTCCGACAGGCTCAATCAGCCCCAGCATTTT. Residues: CSALLSDRLNQPQHF.

The CDR3 loop reads CASSRLYRGSTIGELFF. CDR3 in DNA: TGTGCCAGCAGCCGCTTATACAGGGGGTCTACGATCGGGGAGCTGTTTTTT. The chain employs TRBV6-2 or TRBV6-3 and TRBJ2-2, with 8 bases identical to TRBD1. The length of the CDR3 is 17 residues. Germline V gene sequence: CDR1 MNHEY, CDR2 SVGEGT. Germline trimming cut 6 bases from V and 7 bases from J; bases unmatched to any gene: 16.

This clonotype was picked up a small number of times. The genes are TRBV30 and TRBJ1-1; D might be TRBD1 (5 bases). The V end was cut by 6 bases, the J end by 1 base, with 15 bases between. This CDR3 region has 14 residues. The germline CDR1 and CDR2 sequences are GTSNPN and SVGIG (reference sequence). CDR3 coding DNA: TGTGCCTGCCGTGAATGGAGGGGGAACACTGAAGCTTTCTTT. Protein product: CACREWRGNTEAFF.

There are many counts of this clonotype. The rearrangement uses TRBV7-2 and TRBJ2-4; the D gene could be TRBD1 or TRBD2 (5 bases each). The V gene lost 7 bases and the J gene lost 9 bases, with 16 bases spanning the gap. CDR1 and CDR2 from the germline V gene are SGHTA and FQGNSA. This CDR3 region has 13 residues. As DNA, the CDR3 is TGTGCCAGCACCATGGGACCTGCAAGCATTCAGTACTTC. It translates to CASTMGPASIQYF.

This clonotype was seen at least ten times. The chain joins TRBV28 to TRBJ2-3, with D tentatively TRBD1 (5 bases). The V gene lost 6 bases and the J gene lost 6 bases, with 16 bases spanning the gap. Germline V gene data show CDR1 as MDHEN and CDR2 as SYDVKM. The CDR3 has 14 amino acids. This chain's CDR3 is CASSLRSGYDTQYF. In DNA, the CDR3 is TGTGCCAGCAGCCTGAGGTCAGGGTACGATACGCAGTATTTT. The full variable domain, its missing parts supplied by reference TRBV28 and TRBJ2-3, is DVKVTQSSRYLVKRTGEKVFLECVQDMDHENMFWYRQDPGLGLRLIYFSYDVKMKEKGDIPEGYSVSREKKERFSLILESASTNQTSMYLCASSLRSGYDTQYFGPGTRLTVL.

This clonotype showed up just a few times. One end of the junction varies from germline; a read error may be responsible. This chain joins TRBV20-1 and TRBJ1-1, with TRBD1 matching over 9 bases. The CDR3 is 15 residues long. The germline gives CDR1 DFQATT, CDR2 SNEGSKA (reference sequence). CDR3 region: CSARDRTGVKTEAFF. The CDR3 DNA follows: TGCAGTGCTAGAGACAGGACAGGGGTGAAAACTGAAGCTTTCTTT.

This clonotype was counted at least ten times. This chain uses TRBV7-2 with TRBJ2-3; D may be TRBD2 (6 bases). The CDR3 has 14 amino acids. The V end was cut by 3 bases, the J end by 5 bases, with 12 bases between. Germline CDR1 reads SGHTA; CDR2 reads FQGNSA. CDR3 nucleotides: TGTGCCAGCAGCTTCACTAGCACCGGAGATACGCAGTATTTT. It codes for CASSFTSTGDTQYF.

This clonotype was seen many times. The chain combines TRBV20-1 with TRBJ1-5, with D possibly being TRBD1 (5 bases). V lost 6 bases, J lost 0 bases, and 12 bases lay in between. The germline gives CDR1 DFQATT, CDR2 SNEGSKA (reference sequence). CDR3 length equals 14 residues. The CDR3 loop is CSAAAGDSNQPQHF. For the CDR3, the DNA is TGCAGTGCCGCGGCGGGGGATAGCAATCAGCCCCAGCATTTT.

This clonotype was seen more than once but under ten times. The rearrangement joins TRBV4-3 to TRBJ2-1; D is perhaps TRBD1 (6 bases). This CDR3 contains 16 residues. The germline V gene has CDR1 LGHNA and CDR2 YSLEER. V lost 5 bases to trimming and J lost 0 bases, with 14 bases between them. The CDR3 loop reads CASSDTGHSSYNEQFF. The CDR3 DNA follows: TGCGCCAGCAGCGATACAGGGCATTCCTCCTACAATGAGCAGTTCTTC.

The table lists this clonotype with many counts. The chain couples TRBV7-8 to TRBJ1-3; D is ambiguous. V gave up 5 bases and J gave up 2 bases, with 4 bases separating them. CDR3 length: 12 amino acids. Germline values: CDR1 SGHVS, CDR2 FQNEAQ. CDR3 DNA: TGTGCCAGCAGCCGTCCTGGAAACACCATATATTTT. Translation: CASSRPGNTIYF.

This clonotype has a count of ten or more. This chain connects TRBV7-2 to TRBJ2-7; TRBD1 might be the D (6 bases). V was cut by 2 bases and J by 3 bases, with 8 bases left in between. Germline lookup yields CDR1 SGHTA and CDR2 FQGNSA. The CDR3 has 13 residues. This CDR3 is CASSLRDIYEQYF. CDR3 in DNA: TGTGCCAGCAGCTTAAGGGACATCTACGAGCAGTACTTC.

This clonotype showed up many times. The gene calls are TRBV5-4 and TRBJ2-5, with TRBD1 matching over 10 bases. The trim removed 0 bases at V and 5 bases at J, leaving 7 bases unmatched. The CDR3 runs 16 residues. Germline V gene lookup returns CDR1 SGHNT and CDR2 YYREEE (reference sequence). The CDR3 reads CASSLEGQGNAETQYF. Written as DNA, the CDR3 is TGTGCCAGCAGCTTGGAGGGACAGGGGAATGCGGAGACCCAGTACTTC.

This clonotype occurred many times. This chain links TRBV5-6 with TRBJ2-4, with D perhaps being TRBD1 or TRBD2 (5 bases each). V was cut by 2 bases and J by 5 bases, with 11 bases left in between. There are 14 residues in the CDR3. Germline CDR1 and CDR2: SGHDT and YYEEEE. As DNA, the CDR3 is TGTGCCAGCAGCTTAACGCGAGGGGAAAACATTCAGTACTTC. Translated, it gives CASSLTRGENIQYF. Based on the CDR3 plus reference TRBV5-6 and TRBJ2-4, the full variable domain is DAGVTQSPTHLIKTRGQQVTLRCSPKSGHDTVSWYQQALGQGPQFIFQYYEEEERQRGNFPDRFSGHQFPNYSSELNVNALLLGDSALYLCASSLTRGENIQYFGAGTRLSVL.

This clonotype was found a few times. This rearrangement joins TRBV6-5 to TRBJ2-7, with 8 bases lining up with TRBD1. CDR1 is MNHEY and CDR2 is SVGAGI in the germline V gene. V lost 6 bases, J lost 7 bases, and 11 bases stayed unmatched. This CDR3 is built from 14 residues. The CDR3 region is CASRWGTGGREQYF. The CDR3 bases are TGTGCCAGCAGATGGGGCACAGGGGGGAGAGAGCAGTACTTC.

This clonotype was counted many times. Here the CDR3 reads CASSAPGRRADTGELFF. In nucleotides, the CDR3 is TGTGCCAGCAGCGCGCCGGGACGGAGGGCTGACACCGGGGAGCTGTTTTTT. The chain links TRBV9 to TRBJ2-2, with D perhaps matching TRBD2 (6 bases). Trimming removed 3 bases at V and 3 bases at J, with 18 bases between. The CDR3 spans 17 residues. Germline V lookup: CDR1 SGDLS, CDR2 YYNGEE.

This clonotype was found many times. V is TRBV7-2 and J is TRBJ2-2, with 7 bases matching TRBD1. This CDR3 contains 16 residues. Trimming cost V 1 base and J 6 bases; bases outside gene matches: 8. Per germline, CDR1 SGHTA and CDR2 FQGNSA. The CDR3 region has the DNA TGTGCCAGCAGCTTAGGTCTGAACAGGGGTTCCGGGGAGCTGTTTTTT. It encodes CASSLGLNRGSGELFF.

This clonotype was seen at least ten times. The rearrangement links TRBV6-1 to TRBJ2-1; D gene unclear. Deletions cut 5 bases from V and 0 bases from J, with 11 bases between. The CDR3 loop spans 15 amino acids. The germline V gene has CDR1 MNHNS and CDR2 SASEGT. The CDR3 DNA is TGTGCCAGCAGTTCCGGACGGAGCTCCTACAATGAGCAGTTCTTC. Translating gives CASSSGRSSYNEQFF.

Of note for this clonotype: A read error may explain this, as a much larger clone is one base away. The CDR3 nucleotides read TGTGCCAGCAGGTCACAGTGGAACACTGAAGCTTTCTTT. Its translation: CASRSQWNTEAFF. The chain joins TRBV2 to TRBJ1-1; D is unclear. V lost 6 bases to trimming and J lost 1 base, with 9 bases between them. Germline V gives CDR1 SNHLY, CDR2 FYNNEI. The CDR3 length is 13 residues.

Ten or more counts support this clonotype. The chain employs TRBV7-9 and TRBJ1-1; D is unclear. The CDR3 is made up of 13 amino acids. Germline V gives CDR1 SEHNR, CDR2 FQNEAQ (reference sequence). Deletions cut 2 bases from V and 5 bases from J, with 9 bases between. In DNA, the CDR3 is TGTGCCAGCAGCTTAACTGGAGAGACTGAAGCTTTCTTT. Amino acid sequence: CASSLTGETEAFF.

This clonotype was seen a handful of times. The rearrangement links TRBV20-1 to TRBJ1-4; TRBD1 might be the D (5 bases). Germline CDR1 reads DFQATT; CDR2 reads SNEGSKA (reference sequence). V lost 3 bases to trimming and J lost 0 bases, with 14 bases between them. The CDR3 runs to 16 residues. Here the CDR3 reads CSARAGPGATNEKLFF. The CDR3 DNA follows: TGCAGTGCTAGGGCTGGGCCGGGGGCAACTAATGAAAAACTGTTTTTT.

This clonotype was detected many times. The chain recombines TRBV29-1 with TRBJ2-2, with D perhaps being TRBD1 or TRBD2 (5 bases each). Trimming pared 7 bases from V and 4 bases from J, leaving 13 bases between. Germline assignment: CDR1 SQVTM and CDR2 ANQGSEA. This CDR3 comprises 13 residues. Here the CDR3 DNA reads TGCAGCGCGACCCGGGGCCCCACCGGGGAGCTGTTTTTT. Residues: CSATRGPTGELFF.

This clonotype has at least ten counts. CDR3: CASSLDTGLVSGNTIYF. CDR3 nucleotides: TGTGCCAGCAGCCTAGATACAGGGCTAGTCTCTGGAAACACCATATATTTT. The chain employs TRBV7-2 and TRBJ1-3; D possibly corresponds to TRBD1 (6 bases). Looked up from germline, CDR1 is SGHTA and CDR2 is FQGNSA. V lost 5 bases, J lost 0 bases, and 17 bases lay in between. The CDR3 is 17 amino acids. Full variable domain (missing parts from reference TRBV7-2 and TRBJ1-3): GAGVSQSPSNKVTEKGKDVELRCDPISGHTALYWYRQSLGQGLEFLIYFQGNSAPDKSGLPSDRFSAERTGGSVSTLTIQRTQQEDSAVYLCASSLDTGLVSGNTIYFGEGSWLTVV.